The following is a TCR beta chain sequence with its context. This entry is derived from a study of blood T cell repertoires in COVID-19. Study-level background: Whether acute or convalescent, the COVID-19 samples came from the United States, Italy and Spain. Sources were T cells, B-cell-depleted T cells, or PBMCs; the material itself was cDNA or gDNA.

The CDR3 spans 16 residues. Trimming removed 0 bases from V and 1 base from J; junction bases left unmatched: 1. Germline CDR1 and CDR2: SEHNR and FQNEAQ (reference sequence). Original analysis: Amplification of reference gene primers provided the estimated nucleated cell counts. Measured with immunoSEQ multiplex PCR; TCRdb has only the in-frame clones, and not every one. Clonal size and the V and J genes are those of that table, whereas D and trimming came from the DNA. The table lists under 300,000 clones, more than 75% of them singletons, with under 9% in the top ten. The origin of this receptor is a woman in her seventies with active or convalescent COVID-19. The chain has TRBV7-9 and TRBJ2-2, with 8 bases that match TRBD1. The sample consisted of peripheral blood. CDR3 nucleotide sequence: TGTGCCAGCAGCTTAGCGACAGGGGTGAACACCGGGGAGCTGTTTTTT. Translated: CASSLATGVNTGELFF.